These T cell receptor beta chains were read from a single sample in a study of blood T cell repertoires in COVID-19. Data came from immunoSEQ multiplex PCR; TCRdb stores just in-frame clones and leaves some out. The sample holds about 520,000 clones, approximately 85% seen once. The sequencing input was peripheral blood. These receptors were obtained from a human donor in a cohort sampled during active COVID-19. The CDR3 runs from the conserved cysteine through the conserved F or W. D genes are given only for firm matches. Only some rows state a clone size, as once, few, many or a class for expanded clones.

v_gene: TRBV5-5; abundance: once; d_gene: .; j_gene: TRBJ1-5; CDR3nt: TGTGCCAGCAGCTTGTCGACGATGAGCGGCAATCAGCCCCAGCATTTT; CDR3aa: CASSLSTMSGNQPQHF
v_gene: TRBV6-5; abundance: .; d_gene: TRBD2; j_gene: TRBJ2-5; CDR3nt: TGTGCCAGCAGCCGAACTAGCGGGAGCAAAGAGACCCAGTACTTC; CDR3aa: CASSRTSGSKETQYF
v_gene: TRBV30; abundance: once; d_gene: .; j_gene: TRBJ2-5; CDR3nt: TGTGCCTGGAGTGTAGGAGGGGACCAGTACTTC; CDR3aa: CAWSVGGDQYF
v_gene: TRBV18; abundance: .; d_gene: TRBD2; j_gene: TRBJ2-1; CDR3nt: TGTGCCAGCTCACCGTCGGGGACTAGCGACGTGAATGAGCAGTTCTTC; CDR3aa: CASSPSGTSDVNEQFF
v_gene: TRBV18; abundance: few; d_gene: .; j_gene: TRBJ1-3; CDR3nt: TGTGCCAGCTCACTCCGACGGGACACCTCTGGAAACACCATATATTTT; CDR3aa: CASSLRRDTSGNTIYF
v_gene: TRBV9; abundance: .; d_gene: .; j_gene: TRBJ2-1; CDR3nt: TGTGCCAGCAGCCCCTTGGGGAGTAGAGGCAATGAGCAGTTCTTC; CDR3aa: CASSPLGSRGNEQFF
v_gene: TRBV15; abundance: .; d_gene: .; j_gene: TRBJ1-6; CDR3nt: TGTGCCACCAGGACGACCTTGGAAGGGGCACCCCTCCACTTT; CDR3aa: CATRTTLEGAPLHF
v_gene: TRBV5-6; abundance: .; d_gene: .; j_gene: TRBJ1-1; CDR3nt: TGTGCCAGCAGCTCTGATACAGGTGCCATGAACACTGAAGCTTTCTTT; CDR3aa: CASSSDTGAMNTEAFF
v_gene: TRBV9; abundance: .; d_gene: TRBD2; j_gene: TRBJ2-1; CDR3nt: TGTGCCAGCAGCGCCCGACTAGCGGACCCCTACAATGAGCAGTTCTTC; CDR3aa: CASSARLADPYNEQFF
v_gene: TRBV6-5; abundance: .; d_gene: .; j_gene: TRBJ1-1; CDR3nt: TGTGCCAGCAGACACAGGGAGTGGGCTGAAGCTTTCTTT; CDR3aa: CASRHREWAEAFF